These T cell receptor beta chains were read from a single sample in a study of T cell responses to AZD1222 COVID-19 vaccine. Assay: immunoSEQ multiplex PCR; the TCRdb copy retains only in-frame clones and omits some. The sample lists 95,000 to 100,000 clones, 84% occurring once. Sequencing was performed on peripheral blood, taken 28 days after the second AZD1222 dose. The receptors originated from an adult who received the AZD1222 COVID-19 vaccine. Both conserved end residues are part of each CDR3. Each record gives: J gene, clone size, V gene, D gene, CDR3 protein, CDR3 DNA. A D gene is named only where the DNA matches it firmly. Size values are once, few and many counts, or a class for expanded clones, and some rows have none.

>TRBJ1-2|NA|TRBV27|NA
CATRPQGRDYGYTF
TGTGCCACTCGGCCGCAGGGGCGCGACTATGGCTACACCTTC
>TRBJ2-3|NA|TRBV19|NA
CASIGGHTQYF
TGTGCCAGTATCGGGGGACATACGCAGTATTTT
>TRBJ2-7|once|TRBV6-2/TRBV6-3|NA
CASSYRTHDPYEQYF
TGTGCCAGCAGTTACAGGACACACGATCCCTACGAGCAGTACTTC
>TRBJ1-5|NA|TRBV6-6|NA
CASSYDGLTQPQHF
TGTGCCAGCAGTTACGACGGCCTTACACAGCCCCAGCATTTT
>TRBJ2-2|NA|TRBV7-8|NA
CASIDRVRSGELFF
TGTGCCAGCATCGACCGGGTTCGGTCCGGGGAGCTGTTTTTT
>TRBJ2-7|NA|TRBV4-2|TRBD1
CASSQEKTGAYEQYF
TGTGCCAGCAGCCAAGAAAAGACAGGGGCCTACGAGCAGTACTTC
>TRBJ2-1|NA|TRBV4-2|NA
CASSQDLVGAYNEQFF
TGTGCCAGCAGCCAAGATCTGGTCGGGGCCTACAATGAGCAGTTCTTC
>TRBJ2-2|NA|TRBV14|TRBD1
CASSRRQGAAGELFF
TGTGCCAGCAGCCGACGACAGGGGGCGGCCGGGGAGCTGTTTTTT
>TRBJ2-2|few|TRBV7-3|NA
CASRKGGIGTGELFF
TGTGCCAGCCGGAAAGGAGGGATCGGCACCGGGGAGCTGTTTTTT
>TRBJ1-2|NA|TRBV10-3|NA
CAITRDTNFYGYTF
TGTGCCATCACCCGGGACACGAACTTCTATGGCTACACCTTC
>TRBJ2-7|few|TRBV11-3|NA
CASSLGETPYEQYF
TGTGCCAGCAGCTTGGGAGAGACTCCCTACGAGCAGTACTTC
>TRBJ2-5|NA|TRBV7-9|TRBD1
CASSRGQGEETQYF
TGTGCCAGCAGCCGGGGACAGGGGGAAGAGACCCAGTACTTC
>TRBJ1-1|once|TRBV18|NA
CASSPPGDRGFMSTEAFF
TGTGCCAGCTCACCACCGGGAGATAGGGGTTTTATGAGCACTGAAGCTTTCTTT
>TRBJ2-7|NA|TRBV5-1|NA
CASSLEGGNEQYF
TGCGCCAGCAGCTTAGAGGGGGGGAACGAGCAGTACTTC
>TRBJ2-7|NA|TRBV9|NA
CASSARPGYEQYF
TGTGCCAGCAGCGCACGCCCCGGGTACGAGCAGTACTTC
>TRBJ2-7|NA|TRBV3-1/TRBV3-2|NA
CASSQDPRETLEQYF
TGTGCCAGCAGCCAAGATCCCAGGGAAACCCTCGAGCAGTACTTC
>TRBJ1-6|NA|TRBV10-3|NA
CAIRDNSPLHF
TGTGCCATCAGGGATAATTCACCCCTCCACTTT
>TRBJ2-7|once|TRBV11-1|NA
CASRHGTGSSYEQYF
TGTGCCAGCAGACACGGGACGGGCAGCTCCTACGAGCAGTACTTC
>TRBJ1-1|NA|TRBV7-8|NA
CASSLRFPDSFRMNTEAFF
TGTGCCAGCAGCTTACGGTTCCCAGACAGCTTTAGGATGAACACTGAAGCTTTCTTT
>TRBJ1-3|few|TRBV5-1|TRBD1
CASSLMGQGAGNTIYF
TGCGCCAGCAGCTTGATGGGACAGGGAGCTGGAAACACCATATATTTT
>TRBJ1-1|NA|TRBV5-1|TRBD1
CASSPGDRGVTEAFF
TGCGCCAGCAGCCCCGGGGACAGGGGGGTCACTGAAGCTTTCTTT
>TRBJ2-4|NA|TRBV5-4|TRBD1
CASSTPTGDHIQYF
TGTGCCAGCAGCACACCGACAGGGGACCACATTCAGTACTTC
>TRBJ2-7|NA|TRBV2|TRBD2
CASSLTLAGVLEQYF
TGTGCCAGCAGTCTCACACTAGCGGGAGTTCTCGAGCAGTACTTC
>TRBJ1-1|NA|TRBV15|NA
CATSRDGRWNTEAFF
TGTGCCACCAGCAGAGATGGCAGGTGGAACACTGAAGCTTTCTTT
>TRBJ1-2|NA|TRBV24-1|NA
CATATPRGRVCPTLGGYTF
TGTGCCACCGCCACCCCCAGGGGCAGGGTTTGCCCTACCCTGGGAGGCTACACCTTC
>TRBJ2-1|NA|TRBV4-1|NA
CASSQDLESSLVNNEQFF
TGCGCCAGCAGCCAAGATCTTGAATCCTCCTTGGTAAACAATGAGCAGTTCTTC
>TRBJ2-3|NA|TRBV7-9|TRBD2
CASSIHGRSGRTDTQYF
TGTGCCAGCAGCATCCACGGGAGAAGCGGGAGGACAGATACGCAGTATTTT
>TRBJ1-6|NA|TRBV7-9|NA
CASTSRRQRDSPLHF
TGTGCCAGCACCTCCAGGCGGCAGAGAGATTCACCCCTCCACTTT
>TRBJ2-1|few|TRBV7-2|NA
CASSLGAGGGWNEQFF
TGTGCCAGCAGCTTAGGGGCCGGCGGGGGCTGGAATGAGCAGTTCTTC
>TRBJ2-7|NA|TRBV6-6|NA
CASSSLDEQYF
TGTGCCAGCAGCAGCCTCGACGAGCAGTACTTC
>TRBJ2-2|NA|TRBV28|NA
CATKIDTGELFF
TGTGCCACCAAAATCGACACCGGGGAGCTGTTTTTT
>TRBJ2-2|NA|TRBV7-9|TRBD1
CASTPSRGPVGGELFF
TGTGCCAGCACCCCGAGTAGGGGGCCGGTCGGTGGGGAGCTGTTTTTT
>TRBJ1-2|NA|TRBV20-1|NA
CSAGPYGYTF
TGCAGTGCTGGACCCTATGGCTACACCTTC
>TRBJ1-5|NA|TRBV18|NA
CASSTFRDIASSNQPQHF
TGTGCCAGCTCAACTTTCCGGGACATAGCTTCTAGCAATCAGCCCCAGCATTTT
>TRBJ2-3|NA|TRBV3-1/TRBV3-2|TRBD2
CASSRTGLAARTDTQYF
TGTGCCAGCAGCCGGACGGGACTAGCAGCCCGCACAGATACGCAGTATTTT
>TRBJ1-1|few|TRBV28|TRBD1
CASRGGTAMNTEAFF
TGTGCCAGCAGGGGAGGGACAGCGATGAACACTGAAGCTTTCTTT
>TRBJ2-7|NA|TRBV6-1|TRBD1
CASSEALTGGPHEQYF
TGTGCCAGCAGTGAAGCCCTGACAGGGGGCCCCCACGAGCAGTACTTC
>TRBJ1-5|NA|TRBV4-1|NA
CASSQDGQTFSNQPQHF
TGCGCCAGCAGCCAAGATGGGCAGACTTTTAGCAATCAGCCCCAGCATTTT
>TRBJ1-1|NA|TRBV6-1|NA
CASSATGYQLYTEAFF
TGTGCCAGCAGTGCGACAGGATACCAGCTTTACACTGAAGCTTTCTTT
>TRBJ1-4|NA|TRBV6-6|TRBD1
CASSYPPGQQNEKLFF
TGTGCCAGCAGTTACCCACCGGGACAGCAAAATGAAAAACTGTTTTTT
>TRBJ1-5|NA|TRBV6-5|NA
CASSFSKGNQPQHF
TGTGCCAGCAGCTTTAGTAAGGGCAATCAGCCCCAGCATTTT
>TRBJ1-5|NA|TRBV2|NA
CASSEDPRFNQPQHF
TGTGCCAGCAGTGAAGATCCCAGGTTCAATCAGCCCCAGCATTTT
>TRBJ2-1|NA|TRBV6-1|TRBD1
CASSEDSTGGLDEQFF
TGTGCCAGCAGTGAGGACAGCACAGGGGGTCTCGATGAGCAGTTCTTC
>TRBJ2-3|NA|TRBV5-1|NA
CASSVLASTDTQYF
TGCGCCAGCAGCGTTCTAGCGAGCACAGATACGCAGTATTTT
>TRBJ1-1|few|TRBV11-1|NA
CASSGRLLDTEAFF
TGTGCCAGCAGCGGACGGTTGTTGGACACTGAAGCTTTCTTT
>TRBJ2-7|few|TRBV18|TRBD2
CASSPPGGSPDEQYF
TGTGCCAGCTCACCCCCCGGCGGGAGCCCGGACGAGCAGTACTTC
>TRBJ1-1|few|TRBV9|NA
CASSVQGKGTEAFF
TGTGCCAGCAGCGTACAGGGGAAGGGGACTGAAGCTTTCTTT
>TRBJ1-2|once|TRBV9|TRBD1
CASSVGTGGDDGYTF
TGTGCCAGCAGCGTCGGGACAGGGGGAGATGATGGCTACACCTTC
>TRBJ2-4|NA|TRBV6-1|NA
CASSEGWGAGNIQYF
TGTGCCAGCAGTGAAGGGTGGGGGGCTGGAAACATTCAGTACTTC
>TRBJ1-3|NA|TRBV6-1|NA
CASSEGQHSGNTIYF
TGTGCCAGCAGTGAAGGGCAGCACTCTGGAAACACCATATATTTT
>TRBJ2-7|NA|TRBV5-1|NA
CASSWMGGIDNEQYF
TGCGCCAGCAGCTGGATGGGCGGGATAGACAACGAGCAGTACTTC
>TRBJ1-2|NA|TRBV6-6|NA
CASTYGISNYGYTF
TGTGCCAGCACTTATGGTATCTCTAACTATGGCTACACCTTC
>TRBJ2-1|NA|TRBV5-4|TRBD2
CASSTWTSGRAGEQFF
TGTGCCAGCAGCACATGGACTAGCGGGAGGGCCGGTGAGCAGTTCTTC
>TRBJ1-6|NA|TRBV3-1/TRBV3-2|NA
CASRPTATGRIRPLHF
TGTGCCAGCAGACCTACAGCAACCGGGAGGATTAGACCCCTCCACTTT
>TRBJ2-5|NA|TRBV6-2/TRBV6-3|TRBD1
CASSGTGGETQYF
TGTGCCAGCAGTGGGACAGGAGGCGAGACCCAGTACTTC